What follows describes a single T cell receptor (beta chain). V gave up 5 bases and J gave up 2 bases, with 10 bases separating them. This CDR3 contains 13 residues. The V gene's germline CDR1 is MNHEY and CDR2 SVGEGT. This sample was included in a study of blood T cell repertoires in COVID-19. The wider study: T cells, B-cell-depleted T cells, or PBMCs provided the cDNA or gDNA that served as material.

Generated by immunoSEQ multiplex PCR, the TCRdb table keeps only in-frame clones and is missing some. The repertoire holds roughly 230,000 clones, with about 80% as singletons. Symptom resolution, clearance, or two negative PCRs marked the recovered donors of Cohort 3. The sequence was collected from a man in his fifties or sixties who had recovered from COVID-19. Material: PBMCs or T cells enriched from blood (not recorded which). The J gene is TRBJ2-7, the V gene TRBV6-2 or TRBV6-3; D not certain. CDR3 nucleotides: TGTGCCAGCAGTCTAGGTGGCCCCTACGAGCAGTACTTC. Translated: CASSLGGPYEQYF.